These T cell receptor beta chains were read from a single sample in a study of T-cell memory formation after mild COVID-19. TCRdb reprocessed the 5' RACE reads with MiXCR, giving one entry per CDR3 protein. The sample contains hundreds of thousands of distinct CDR3 sequences, about 20% of which appear only once. The sequenced sample was PBMCs or a T cell subset sorted from them (not recorded which). All receptors come from an adult woman who had mild COVID-19 (a few samples of this study predate the infection). Cell type and time point are not known. Both conserved end residues are part of each CDR3. Each record gives: D gene, V gene, clone size, J gene, CDR3 protein, CDR3 DNA. A D gene is named only where the DNA matches it firmly. Clone sizes are given selectively: once, few, many, or a class where the clone is expanded.

D gene: NA
V gene: TRBV7-8
clone size: few
J gene: TRBJ2-2
CDR3 protein: CASSLAGLSNTGELFF
CDR3 DNA: TGTGCCAGCAGCTTAGCTGGGCTATCGAACACCGGGGAGCTGTTTTTT

D gene: TRBD1
V gene: TRBV6-6
clone size: few
J gene: TRBJ1-5
CDR3 protein: CASIKDRGLNQPQHF
CDR3 DNA: TGTGCCAGCATTAAAGACAGGGGGCTCAATCAGCCCCAGCATTTT

D gene: NA
V gene: TRBV20-1
clone size: NA
J gene: TRBJ1-2
CDR3 protein: CSAGTPGIYYGYTF
CDR3 DNA: TGCAGTGCTGGAACGCCAGGGATTTACTATGGCTACACCTTC

D gene: TRBD2
V gene: TRBV5-4
clone size: once
J gene: TRBJ2-1
CDR3 protein: CASSLAPSGGSFDEQFF
CDR3 DNA: TGTGCCAGCAGCTTGGCCCCTAGCGGGGGATCTTTTGATGAGCAGTTCTTC

D gene: NA
V gene: TRBV12-3/TRBV12-4
clone size: few
J gene: TRBJ2-5
CDR3 protein: CASSLTNSAQETQYF
CDR3 DNA: TGTGCCAGCAGTTTAACTAACTCAGCACAAGAGACCCAGTACTTC

D gene: TRBD1
V gene: TRBV20-1
clone size: NA
J gene: TRBJ2-5
CDR3 protein: CSANPGQRETQYF
CDR3 DNA: TGCAGTGCCAACCCGGGACAGCGAGAGACCCAGTACTTC

D gene: NA
V gene: TRBV30
clone size: NA
J gene: TRBJ2-3
CDR3 protein: CAWSVRLGGVDTQYF
CDR3 DNA: TGTGCCTGGAGTGTACGTCTTGGGGGAGTGGATACGCAGTATTTT

D gene: NA
V gene: TRBV7-2
clone size: few
J gene: TRBJ2-3
CDR3 protein: CASSFSVNTQYF
CDR3 DNA: TGTGCCAGCAGCTTCAGCGTGAATACGCAGTATTTT

D gene: TRBD1
V gene: TRBV20-1
clone size: many
J gene: TRBJ2-3
CDR3 protein: CSARDGQGADTQYF
CDR3 DNA: TGCAGTGCTAGAGATGGACAGGGGGCAGATACGCAGTATTTT

D gene: TRBD1
V gene: TRBV24-1
clone size: few
J gene: TRBJ2-1
CDR3 protein: CATSDFSGTGGLHEQFF
CDR3 DNA: TGTGCCACCAGTGATTTCTCCGGGACAGGGGGTTTGCATGAGCAGTTCTTC

D gene: NA
V gene: TRBV20-1
clone size: NA
J gene: TRBJ2-7
CDR3 protein: CSARSSPGDYEQYF
CDR3 DNA: TGCAGTGCTAGATCCTCGCCAGGGGACTACGAGCAGTACTTC

D gene: TRBD1
V gene: TRBV24-1
clone size: few
J gene: TRBJ2-1
CDR3 protein: CATSEPIGGTGQYNEQFF
CDR3 DNA: TGTGCCACCAGTGAACCCATAGGCGGGACAGGCCAATACAATGAGCAGTTCTTC

D gene: NA
V gene: TRBV7-9
clone size: NA
J gene: TRBJ2-4
CDR3 protein: CASSSLGVAKNIQYF
CDR3 DNA: TGTGCCAGCAGCTCGCTAGGGGTAGCCAAAAACATTCAGTACTTC

D gene: NA
V gene: TRBV18
clone size: few
J gene: TRBJ2-2
CDR3 protein: CASSPRYATNTGELFF
CDR3 DNA: TGTGCCAGCTCACCACGGTACGCGACGAACACCGGGGAGCTGTTTTTT

D gene: NA
V gene: TRBV11-1
clone size: NA
J gene: TRBJ1-1
CDR3 protein: CASSFASMNTEAFF
CDR3 DNA: TGTGCCAGCAGCTTTGCCAGCATGAACACTGAAGCTTTCTTT

D gene: NA
V gene: TRBV5-4
clone size: few
J gene: TRBJ2-7
CDR3 protein: CASSDRTSRSSYEQYF
CDR3 DNA: TGTGCCAGCAGCGATCGGACCTCTCGATCATCCTACGAGCAGTACTTC

D gene: TRBD1
V gene: TRBV6-5
clone size: NA
J gene: TRBJ1-4
CDR3 protein: CASSMTGPSEKLFF
CDR3 DNA: TGTGCCAGCAGTATGACAGGGCCGAGTGAAAAACTGTTTTTT

D gene: NA
V gene: TRBV5-1
clone size: NA
J gene: TRBJ1-6
CDR3 protein: CASSRGRTNSPLHF
CDR3 DNA: TGCGCCAGCAGCCGGGGACGGACTAATTCACCCCTCCACTTT

D gene: NA
V gene: TRBV7-2
clone size: many
J gene: TRBJ2-7
CDR3 protein: CASSRGEGVSYEQYF
CDR3 DNA: TGTGCCAGCAGCCGGGGGGAGGGGGTCTCCTACGAGCAGTACTTC

D gene: NA
V gene: TRBV11-3
clone size: once
J gene: TRBJ2-1
CDR3 protein: CASRRQDEQFF
CDR3 DNA: TGTGCTTCGAGGAGACAGGATGAGCAGTTCTTC

D gene: TRBD2
V gene: TRBV5-4
clone size: NA
J gene: TRBJ2-7
CDR3 protein: CASSLPGLEMGREQYF
CDR3 DNA: TGTGCCAGCAGCTTGCCGGGACTAGAGATGGGTCGCGAGCAGTACTTC

D gene: NA
V gene: TRBV25-1
clone size: many
J gene: TRBJ2-3
CDR3 protein: CASSAEGNTDTQYF
CDR3 DNA: TGTGCCAGCAGTGCAGAGGGAAACACAGATACGCAGTATTTT

D gene: TRBD2
V gene: TRBV7-2
clone size: NA
J gene: TRBJ2-7
CDR3 protein: CASSSGLAETYEQYF
CDR3 DNA: TGTGCCAGCAGCTCGGGACTAGCGGAGACGTACGAGCAGTACTTC

D gene: TRBD1
V gene: TRBV5-1
clone size: NA
J gene: TRBJ2-7
CDR3 protein: CASSLAPGTGINYEQYF
CDR3 DNA: TGCGCCAGCAGCTTGGCCCCCGGGACAGGGATCAACTACGAGCAGTACTTC

D gene: TRBD2
V gene: TRBV14
clone size: few
J gene: TRBJ2-1
CDR3 protein: CASSPTTSPSNEQFF
CDR3 DNA: TGTGCCAGCAGCCCGACGACTAGCCCCAGCAATGAGCAGTTCTTC

D gene: NA
V gene: TRBV7-6
clone size: many
J gene: TRBJ2-7
CDR3 protein: CASSLGDSYEQYF
CDR3 DNA: TGCGCCAGCAGCTTGGGGGACTCCTACGAGCAGTACTTC

D gene: NA
V gene: TRBV9
clone size: few
J gene: TRBJ1-2
CDR3 protein: CASSAPGQNYGYTF
CDR3 DNA: TGTGCCAGCAGCGCCCCAGGACAGAACTATGGCTACACCTTC

D gene: TRBD1
V gene: TRBV5-1
clone size: few
J gene: TRBJ1-1
CDR3 protein: CASSAGTGNTEAFF
CDR3 DNA: TGCGCCAGCAGCGCCGGGACAGGGAACACTGAAGCTTTCTTT